Each of the 4 T cell receptor beta chains below was sequenced from the same sample in a study of shared clonotypes between healthy human individuals. The protocol was immunoSEQ multiplex PCR, while the TCRdb copy is restricted to in-frame clones and leaves out a portion. Among about 2.3 million clones listed, under 95% were seen once. Sequencing used naive CD4+ T cells from PBMCs. As to subset: CD45RA+ positively selected. The receptors here all came from a man younger than 30 in good health. Some clones in this sample may be carry-over from other donors' samples.

The genes are TRBV5-1 and TRBJ2-1; 7 bases agree with TRBD1. Germline CDR1 is SGHRS and CDR2 is YFSETQ. The CDR3 consists of 14 residues. V dropped 4 bases and J dropped 2; count of bases not matched to a gene: 3. The chain's CDR3 is CASSQQGTYNEQFF. CDR3 sequence (DNA): TGCGCCAGCAGCCAACAGGGGACCTACAATGAGCAGTTCTTC.

The chain links TRBV6-1 to TRBJ2-5; D perhaps matches TRBD2 (6 bases). The CDR3 runs 12 residues. V was clipped by 4 bases and J by 5 bases, with 8 bases between them. CDR1 and CDR2 (germline): MNHNS, SASEGT. The CDR3, as DNA: TGTGCCAGCAGTGGCGGAGGGGAGACCCAGTACTTC. Translated, it gives CASSGGGETQYF.

This clone was seen only once. The same CDR3 arises from other DNA sequences in this sample as well. The V gene is TRBV25-1, the J gene TRBJ1-2; perhaps TRBD1 as D (5 bases). The V and J ends lost 3 bases and 2 bases respectively, with 7 bases between them. The germline V gene has CDR1 MGHDK and CDR2 SYGVNS. The CDR3 is made up of 13 amino acids. The CDR3 nucleotides are TGTGCCAGCAGTGACCCAGGGAACTATGGCTACACCTTC. Translation gives CASSDPGNYGYTF.

The chain has TRBV5-1 and TRBJ2-3, with TRBD2 identical over 14 bases. Trimming took 4 bases from V and 4 from J; bases not matched to a gene: 2. CDR1 and CDR2 from the germline V gene are SGHRS and YFSETQ. The CDR3 consists of 15 residues. The CDR3 spells CASSRTSGRSDTQYF. DNA of the CDR3: TGCGCCAGCAGCCGGACTAGCGGGAGGTCAGATACGCAGTATTTT.